This passage covers 3 T cell receptor beta chains from one sample sequenced in a study of T cells in Graves' hyperthyroidism and ophthalmopathy (dated by TCRdb to the late 2010s). The method behind the library was multiplex PCR. The sequencer was an Illumina HiSeq 2000. Amplification of TCR beta CDR3 regions was carried out from RNA transcripts. The first round of RT-PCR for the TCR CDR3 was performed with the HTBI primer set and the Qiagen OneStep RT-PCR kit. TCRdb redid the processing of the public reads, applying fastp at Q25 and MiXCR, and retained in-frame beta chains. Every distinct CDR3 protein forms one entry, paired with its most common genes and DNA. In this sample the table shows about 510,000 distinct CDR3 sequences, approximately 48% of which occur a single time. The top ten constitute about 45% of the sample. The sample comprised peripheral blood or thyroid tissue (not recorded which). The receptors were sampled from an adult woman with Graves' disease, either hyperthyroidism or ophthalmopathy (not recorded which).

This clonotype has a handful of counts. This rearrangement joins TRBV25-1 to TRBJ1-6, with D possibly matching TRBD1 (5 bases). Germline V gene sequence: CDR1 MGHDK, CDR2 SYGVNS. The ends were cut back, 2 bases at V and 10 bases at J, with 15 bases in the middle. The CDR3 sequence is 15 residues long. CDR3 nucleotide sequence: TGTGCCAGCAGTGAAGGAGCGGGGCTTCGATCACCCCTCCACTTT. Its translation is CASSEGAGLRSPLHF. The entire variable domain, with the rest obtained from reference TRBV25-1 and TRBJ1-6, is as follows: EADIYQTPRYLVIGTGKKITLECSQTMGHDKMYWYQQDPGMELHLIHYSYGVNSTEKGDLSSESTVSRIRTEHFPLTLESARPSHTSQYLCASSEGAGLRSPLHFGNGTRLTVT.

The chain is built from TRBV10-3 and TRBJ2-7; TRBD1 agrees at 7 bases. This CDR3 comprises 13 residues. The J segment lost 0 bases and the V segment lost 11 bases, leaving 7 bases of the junction unmatched. The germline V gene encodes CDR1 ENHRY and CDR2 SYGVKD. Written as DNA, the CDR3 is TGTGCCGTGCACAGGGGCCTCTCCTACGAGCAGTACTTC. It is translated as CAVHRGLSYEQYF.

A remark on this clonotype: An end of the junction does not agree with germline; a read error may underlie this. The V gene is TRBV7-3, the J gene TRBJ2-2; 7 bases line up with TRBD2. The length of the CDR3 is 15 residues. Germline CDR1 SGHTA, CDR2 FQGTGA. CDR3 sequence reads: CASSPGGTIHGEPFF. In nucleotides, the CDR3 is TGTGCCAGCAGCCCAGGCGGGACTATCCACGGGGAGCCGTTTTTT.